These 10 T cell receptor beta chains came from one sample sequenced in a study of early T cells in non-severe SARS-CoV-2 infection (dated by TCRdb to about 2021). Library preparation used 5' RACE. Instrument on record: NextSeq 500. TCRdb reanalyzed the raw reads on its own, using fastp at Q25 for trimming and MiXCR for clone calling, and kept in-frame beta chains. Records with the same CDR3 protein are collapsed into one entry carrying the most frequent genes and DNA. For this sample there are roughly 58,000 distinct CDR3 sequences; approximately 13% appear just once. Together, the top ten hold 1.3% to 1.5% of the sample. The sample taken for sequencing was whole blood. Receptors originate from an adult who was a healthcare worker with PCR-confirmed SARS-CoV-2 infection or an uninfected control (not recorded which).

This clonotype was picked up many times. The rearrangement uses TRBV6-1 and TRBJ1-2; D gene uncertain. Germline CDR1 is MNHNS and CDR2 is SASEGT. The CDR3 totals 14 residues. V dropped 5 bases and J dropped 5 bases, with 15 bases sitting between them. CDR3 nucleotide sequence: TGTGCCAGCAGTCAAGGGTCCGGGCAATATGGCTACACCTTC. Translating it yields CASSQGSGQYGYTF.

V and J are TRBV4-1 and TRBJ2-1; no firm D call. Trimming cost V 0 bases and J 0 bases, with 6 bases left between them. The CDR3 consists of 15 residues. Germline assignment: CDR1 MGHRA and CDR2 YSYEKL. In DNA form, the CDR3 reads TGCGCCAGCAGCCAAGACCCCGACTCCTACAATGAGCAGTTCTTC. Protein: CASSQDPDSYNEQFF.

This clonotype showed up just a few times. The rearrangement links TRBV20-1 to TRBJ2-7, with D maybe TRBD1 (5 bases). The CDR3 totals 13 residues. Germline V gene lookup returns CDR1 DFQATT and CDR2 SNEGSKA (reference sequence). V lost 2 bases to trimming and J lost 4 bases, with 12 bases between them. The CDR3 DNA is TGCAGTGCTAGACAGGGTACGATGTACGAGCAGTACTTC. Translated, it gives CSARQGTMYEQYF.

The chain links TRBV20-1 to TRBJ2-3; D possibly matches TRBD1 or TRBD2 (5 bases each). The CDR3 totals 14 residues. The germline V gene has CDR1 DFQATT and CDR2 SNEGSKA (reference sequence). The germline V and J ends were trimmed by 3 bases and 1 base, with 11 bases remaining between them. The CDR3 DNA sequence: TGCAGTGCTAGCCCGCGAGGGGGCACAGATACGCAGTATTTT. Translating it yields CSASPRGGTDTQYF.

Here the CDR3 reads CSARDQGGNYEQYF. The CDR3 DNA is TGCAGTGCTAGAGACCAGGGCGGAAACTACGAGCAGTACTTC. The chain links TRBV20-1 to TRBJ2-7; a weak D match, TRBD1 (5 bases). V dropped 0 bases and J dropped 3 bases, with 12 bases sitting between them. There are 14 residues in the CDR3. Germline V gene sequence: CDR1 DFQATT, CDR2 SNEGSKA (reference sequence).

This clonotype was counted many times. CDR3 protein: CASSADTNTEAFF. The CDR3 DNA is TGTGCCAGCAGCGCCGACACGAACACTGAAGCTTTCTTT. The chain couples TRBV7-6 to TRBJ1-1; no clear D gene. Germline V gene sequence: CDR1 SGHVS, CDR2 FNYEAQ. The length of the CDR3 is 13 residues. Between the trimmed V and J ends, which lost 5 bases and 1 base, there was a span of 8 bases.

The V and J genes are TRBV7-3 and TRBJ2-2; perhaps TRBD2 as D (6 bases). V was shortened by 4 bases and J by 0 bases, with 12 bases between the two germline ends. Germline CDR1 SGHTA, CDR2 FQGTGA. CDR3 length: 16 residues. CDR3 in DNA: TGTGCCAGCAGCTACCATGGGGGGTCGAACACCGGGGAGCTGTTTTTT. It translates to CASSYHGGSNTGELFF.

This chain joins TRBV6-5 and TRBJ1-2; D not certain. The CDR3 totals 15 residues. The germline CDR1 and CDR2 sequences are MNHEY and SVGAGI. V was pared by 7 bases and J by 2 bases, with 17 bases between. CDR3 loop: CASTNSAAANYGYTF. For the CDR3, the DNA is TGTGCCAGCACTAACTCAGCGGCAGCCAACTATGGCTACACCTTC.

J is TRBJ2-7 and V is TRBV20-1, with 7 nucleotides matching TRBD1. V gave up 5 bases and J gave up 0 bases; unmatched junction bases: 4. This CDR3 is 13 amino acids long. The germline gives CDR1 DFQATT, CDR2 SNEGSKA (reference sequence). As DNA, the CDR3 is TGCAGTGCTCCCGGGACAGTCTCCTACGAGCAGTACTTC. It specifies CSAPGTVSYEQYF.

This clonotype was seen a handful of times. The V gene is TRBV7-6, the J gene TRBJ2-5; D may be TRBD1 (6 bases). Germline CDR1 is SGHVS and CDR2 is FNYEAQ. Trimming removed 2 bases from V and 3 bases from J, with 7 bases in between. The length of the CDR3 is 13 residues. The CDR3 protein is CASSLWDKETQYF. The CDR3 DNA reads as TGTGCCAGCAGCTTATGGGACAAAGAGACCCAGTACTTC. Supplemented by reference TRBV7-6 and TRBJ2-5, the full variable domain reads GAGVSQSPRYKVTKRGQDVALRCDPISGHVSLYWYRQALGQGPEFLTYFNYEAQQDKSGLPNDRFSAERPEGSISTLTIQRTEQRDSAMYRCASSLWDKETQYFGPGTRLLVL.